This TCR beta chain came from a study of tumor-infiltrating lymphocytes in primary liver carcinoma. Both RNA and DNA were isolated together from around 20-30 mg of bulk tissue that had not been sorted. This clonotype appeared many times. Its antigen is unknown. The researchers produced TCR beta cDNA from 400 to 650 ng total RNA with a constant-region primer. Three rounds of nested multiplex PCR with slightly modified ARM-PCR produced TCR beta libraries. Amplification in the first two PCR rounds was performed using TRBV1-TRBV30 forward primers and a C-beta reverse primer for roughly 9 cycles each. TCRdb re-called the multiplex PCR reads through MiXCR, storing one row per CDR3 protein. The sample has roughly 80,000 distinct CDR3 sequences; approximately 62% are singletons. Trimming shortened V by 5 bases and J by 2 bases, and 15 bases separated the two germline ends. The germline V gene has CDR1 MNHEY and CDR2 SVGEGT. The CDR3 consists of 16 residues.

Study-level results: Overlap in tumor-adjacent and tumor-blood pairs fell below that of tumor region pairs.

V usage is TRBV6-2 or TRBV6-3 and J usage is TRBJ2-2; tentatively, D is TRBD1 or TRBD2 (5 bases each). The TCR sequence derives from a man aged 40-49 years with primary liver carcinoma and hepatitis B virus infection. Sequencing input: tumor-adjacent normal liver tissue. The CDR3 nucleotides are TGTGCCAGCAGTCCCCGCAAGCGGACAAACACCGGGGAGCTGTTTTTT. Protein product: CASSPRKRTNTGELFF.